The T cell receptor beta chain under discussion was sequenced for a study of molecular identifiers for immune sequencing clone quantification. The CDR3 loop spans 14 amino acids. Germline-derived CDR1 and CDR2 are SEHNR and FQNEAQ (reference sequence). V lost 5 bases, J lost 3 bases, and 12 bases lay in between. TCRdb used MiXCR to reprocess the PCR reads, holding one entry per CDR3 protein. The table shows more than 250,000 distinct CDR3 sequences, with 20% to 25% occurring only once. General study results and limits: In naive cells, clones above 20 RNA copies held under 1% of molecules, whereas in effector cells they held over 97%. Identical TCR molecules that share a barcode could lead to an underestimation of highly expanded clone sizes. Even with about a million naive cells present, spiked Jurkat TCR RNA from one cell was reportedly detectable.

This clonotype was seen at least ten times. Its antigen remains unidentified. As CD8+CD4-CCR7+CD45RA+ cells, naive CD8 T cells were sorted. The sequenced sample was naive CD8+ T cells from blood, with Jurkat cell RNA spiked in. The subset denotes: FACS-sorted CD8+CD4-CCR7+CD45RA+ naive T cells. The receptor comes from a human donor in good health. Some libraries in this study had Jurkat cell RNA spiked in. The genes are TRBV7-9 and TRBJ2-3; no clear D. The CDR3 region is CASSAALGTDTQYF. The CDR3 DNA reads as TGTGCCAGCAGCGCGGCGTTAGGGACAGATACGCAGTATTTT.